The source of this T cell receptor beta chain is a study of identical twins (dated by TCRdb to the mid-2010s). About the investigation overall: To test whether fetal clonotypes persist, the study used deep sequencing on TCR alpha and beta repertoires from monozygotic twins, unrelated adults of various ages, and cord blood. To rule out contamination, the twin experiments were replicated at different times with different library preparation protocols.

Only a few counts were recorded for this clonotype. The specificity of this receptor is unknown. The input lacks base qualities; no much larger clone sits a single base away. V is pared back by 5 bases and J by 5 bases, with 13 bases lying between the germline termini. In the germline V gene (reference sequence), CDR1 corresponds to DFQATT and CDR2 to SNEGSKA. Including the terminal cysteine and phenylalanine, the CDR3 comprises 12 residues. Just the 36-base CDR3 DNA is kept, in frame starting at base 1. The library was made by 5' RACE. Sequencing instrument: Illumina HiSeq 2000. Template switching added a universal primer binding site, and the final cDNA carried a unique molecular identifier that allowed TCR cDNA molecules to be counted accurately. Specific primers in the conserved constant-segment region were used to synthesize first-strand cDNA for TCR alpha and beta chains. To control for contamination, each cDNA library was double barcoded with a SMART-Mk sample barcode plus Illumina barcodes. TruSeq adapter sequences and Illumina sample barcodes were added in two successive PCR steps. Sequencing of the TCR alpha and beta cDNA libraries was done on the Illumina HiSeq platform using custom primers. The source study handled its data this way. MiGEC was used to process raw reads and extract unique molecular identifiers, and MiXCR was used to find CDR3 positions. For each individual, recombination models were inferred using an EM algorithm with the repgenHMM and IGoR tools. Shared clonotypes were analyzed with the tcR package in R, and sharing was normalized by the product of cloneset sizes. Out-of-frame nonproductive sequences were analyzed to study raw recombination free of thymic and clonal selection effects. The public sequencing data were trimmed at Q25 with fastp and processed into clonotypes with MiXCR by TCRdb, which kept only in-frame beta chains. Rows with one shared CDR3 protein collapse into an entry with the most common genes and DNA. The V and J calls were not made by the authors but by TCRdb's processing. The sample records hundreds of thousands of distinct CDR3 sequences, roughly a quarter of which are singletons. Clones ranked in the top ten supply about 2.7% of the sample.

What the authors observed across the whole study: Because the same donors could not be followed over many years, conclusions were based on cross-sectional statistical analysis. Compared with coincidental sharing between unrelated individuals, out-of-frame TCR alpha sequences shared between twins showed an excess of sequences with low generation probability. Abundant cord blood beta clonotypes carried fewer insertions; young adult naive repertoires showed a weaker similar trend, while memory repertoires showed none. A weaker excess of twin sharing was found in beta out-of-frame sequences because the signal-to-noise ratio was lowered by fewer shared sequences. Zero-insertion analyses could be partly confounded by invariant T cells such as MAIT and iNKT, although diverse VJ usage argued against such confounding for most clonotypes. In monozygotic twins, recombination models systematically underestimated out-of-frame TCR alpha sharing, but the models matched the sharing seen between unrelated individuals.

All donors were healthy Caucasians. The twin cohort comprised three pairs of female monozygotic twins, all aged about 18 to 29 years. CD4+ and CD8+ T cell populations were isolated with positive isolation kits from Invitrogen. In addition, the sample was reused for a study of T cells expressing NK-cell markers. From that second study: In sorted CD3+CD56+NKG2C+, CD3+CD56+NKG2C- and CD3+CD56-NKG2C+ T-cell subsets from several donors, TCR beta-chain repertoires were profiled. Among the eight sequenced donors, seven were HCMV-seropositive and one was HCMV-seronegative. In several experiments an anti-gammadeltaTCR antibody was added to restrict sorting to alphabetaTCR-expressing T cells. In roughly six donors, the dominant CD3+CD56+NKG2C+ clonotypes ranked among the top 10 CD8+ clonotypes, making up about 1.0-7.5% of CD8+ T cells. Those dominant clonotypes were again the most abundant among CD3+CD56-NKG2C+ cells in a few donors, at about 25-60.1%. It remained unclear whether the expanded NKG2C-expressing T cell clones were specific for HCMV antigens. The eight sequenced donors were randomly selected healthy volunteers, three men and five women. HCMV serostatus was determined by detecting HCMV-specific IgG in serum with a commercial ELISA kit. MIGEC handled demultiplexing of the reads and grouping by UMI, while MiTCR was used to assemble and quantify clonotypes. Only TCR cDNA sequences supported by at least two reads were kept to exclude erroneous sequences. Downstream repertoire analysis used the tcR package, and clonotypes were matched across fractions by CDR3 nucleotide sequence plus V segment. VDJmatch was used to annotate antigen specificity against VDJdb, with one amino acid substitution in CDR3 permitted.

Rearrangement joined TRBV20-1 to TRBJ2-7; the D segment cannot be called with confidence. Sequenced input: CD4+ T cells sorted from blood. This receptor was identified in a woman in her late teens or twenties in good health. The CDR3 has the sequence CSAEDVGDEQYF. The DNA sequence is TGCAGTGCTGAGGACGTTGGCGACGAGCAGTACTTC.